These T cell receptor beta chains were read from a single sample in a study of blood T cell repertoires in COVID-19. Assay: immunoSEQ multiplex PCR; the TCRdb copy retains only in-frame clones and omits some. The repertoire holds approximately 210,000 clones, with around 90% as singletons. The sequenced sample consisted of PBMCs or T cells enriched from blood (not recorded which). The receptors were gathered from a woman under 40 who had recovered from COVID-19. CDR3s include the opening cysteine and the closing phenylalanine or tryptophan. The order of the fields is J gene, clone size, V gene, D gene, CDR3 DNA, CDR3 protein. A D gene is named only where the DNA matches it firmly. Expanded clones get a size class; other rows say once, few or many, or leave the size out.

J: TRBJ2-5
size: NA
V: TRBV27
D: NA
DNA: TGTGCCAGCAGTTCCCTCCAGGGGTTTCAAGAGACCCAGTACTTC
CDR3: CASSSLQGFQETQYF

J: TRBJ1-3
size: NA
V: TRBV30
D: NA
DNA: TGTGCCTCCGGGTCCTCTGGAAACACCATATATTTT
CDR3: CASGSSGNTIYF

J: TRBJ2-1
size: once
V: TRBV4-2
D: TRBD2
DNA: TGTGCCAGCAGCCAAGATGGTCTAGCGGGAGATGAGCAGTTCTTC
CDR3: CASSQDGLAGDEQFF

J: TRBJ1-3
size: NA
V: TRBV24-1
D: NA
DNA: TGTGCCACCAGTGATTCGGGTGACACCATATATTTT
CDR3: CATSDSGDTIYF

J: TRBJ1-2
size: NA
V: TRBV5-1
D: NA
DNA: TGCGCCAGCAGCTTGGCCCAGAGGGATGGCTACACCTTC
CDR3: CASSLAQRDGYTF

J: TRBJ1-3
size: NA
V: TRBV19
D: NA
DNA: TGTGCCAGTAGTACTCCAGGGGTAGGAAACACCATATATTTT
CDR3: CASSTPGVGNTIYF

J: TRBJ1-1
size: NA
V: TRBV18
D: TRBD1
DNA: TGTGCCAGCTCACAACTGGGACAGAGTAACACTGAAGCTTTCTTT
CDR3: CASSQLGQSNTEAFF

J: TRBJ2-7
size: NA
V: TRBV7-2
D: TRBD2
DNA: TGTGCCAGCAGCTTAGTCGGCGGGGGGGGCTCTCCCGACGAGCAGTACTTC
CDR3: CASSLVGGGGSPDEQYF

J: TRBJ1-1
size: NA
V: TRBV15
D: TRBD1
DNA: TGTGCCACCAGCTTGACAGGGGCGAACACTGAAGCTTTCTTT
CDR3: CATSLTGANTEAFF

J: TRBJ2-7
size: NA
V: TRBV14
D: TRBD2
DNA: TGTGCCAGCAGGACTAGCGGGAGTAGGAACGAGCAGTACTTC
CDR3: CASRTSGSRNEQYF

J: TRBJ1-1
size: NA
V: TRBV6-5
D: NA
DNA: TGTGCCAGCATGGGGGCATCCGGGTGGACTGAAGCTTTCTTT
CDR3: CASMGASGWTEAFF

J: TRBJ1-1
size: NA
V: TRBV18
D: TRBD1
DNA: TGTGCCAGCTCACCAGATCCCATTCGGACAGGAGGTGCATGGGCTTTCTTT
CDR3: CASSPDPIRTGGAWAFF

J: TRBJ1-2
size: NA
V: TRBV10-2
D: NA
DNA: TGCGCCAGCAGTGAGGCAGGGTCCCCCTATGGCTACACCTTC
CDR3: CASSEAGSPYGYTF

J: TRBJ2-3
size: NA
V: TRBV12-3/TRBV12-4
D: TRBD1
DNA: TGTGCCACTCGACAGGGGGCGGCAGATACGCAGTATTTT
CDR3: CATRQGAADTQYF

J: TRBJ2-7
size: NA
V: TRBV20-1
D: TRBD1
DNA: TGCAGTGCTAGTCAGGGGGCCAACGAGCAGTACTTC
CDR3: CSASQGANEQYF

J: TRBJ1-1
size: NA
V: TRBV6-1
D: NA
DNA: TGTGCCAGCAGTGAACTAAGTGGTTCCCCAAGAGTTGAAGCTTTCTTT
CDR3: CASSELSGSPRVEAFF

J: TRBJ1-6
size: NA
V: TRBV30
D: NA
DNA: TGTGCCTGGAGTTCAGACATTAATTCACCCCTCCACTTT
CDR3: CAWSSDINSPLHF

J: TRBJ2-3
size: once
V: TRBV24-1
D: TRBD1
DNA: TGTGCCATCGCGACAGGGAACACAGATACGCAGTATTTT
CDR3: CAIATGNTDTQYF

J: TRBJ2-3
size: once
V: TRBV3-1/TRBV3-2
D: TRBD2
DNA: TGTGCCAGCAGCCAAGTAAGACTAGCGGGGCGACGATACACAGATACGCAGTATTTT
CDR3: CASSQVRLAGRRYTDTQYF

J: TRBJ1-1
size: NA
V: TRBV7-2
D: NA
DNA: TGTGCCAGCAGCTTAACCGCCAGGCTGAACACTGAAGCTTTCTTT
CDR3: CASSLTARLNTEAFF

J: TRBJ2-2
size: NA
V: TRBV7-2
D: TRBD2
DNA: TGTGCCAGCAGCTTATACCTAGCGGGGTCGAACACCGGGGAGCTGTTTTTT
CDR3: CASSLYLAGSNTGELFF

J: TRBJ2-7
size: NA
V: TRBV7-2
D: TRBD2
DNA: TGTGCCAGCAGCTTAGCGTGGCGCAGCGGGAGCGAGCAGTACTTC
CDR3: CASSLAWRSGSEQYF

J: TRBJ1-2
size: NA
V: TRBV11-2
D: NA
DNA: TGTGCCAGCAGCTTAACAGGGACCTATGGCTACACCTTC
CDR3: CASSLTGTYGYTF

J: TRBJ1-1
size: NA
V: TRBV3-1/TRBV3-2
D: TRBD1
DNA: TGTGCCAGCAGCCAAGGTACCCGGACAGGGGAAACTTTCTTT
CDR3: CASSQGTRTGETFF

J: TRBJ2-3
size: NA
V: TRBV18
D: TRBD2
DNA: TGTGCCAGCTCACCATTAGCGGGAGGCTCAGATACGCAGTATTTT
CDR3: CASSPLAGGSDTQYF

J: TRBJ2-5
size: NA
V: TRBV7-9
D: TRBD2
DNA: TGTGCCAGCAGCTTAGTGGGAGGGGAGACCCAGTACTTC
CDR3: CASSLVGGETQYF

J: TRBJ2-1
size: NA
V: TRBV5-4
D: NA
DNA: TGTGCCAGCAGCTTGTCTGCGAGCTCCTACAATGAGCAGTTCTTC
CDR3: CASSLSASSYNEQFF

J: TRBJ1-6
size: NA
V: TRBV4-3
D: NA
DNA: TGCGCCAGCAGCCAAGAGGGAGGGTCGACTTCACCCCTCCACTTT
CDR3: CASSQEGGSTSPLHF

J: TRBJ1-1
size: NA
V: TRBV11-3
D: TRBD1
DNA: TGTGCCAGCAGCTTAATACAGGGGGCGGAAGCTTTCTTT
CDR3: CASSLIQGAEAFF

J: TRBJ2-1
size: NA
V: TRBV19
D: TRBD2
DNA: TGTGCCAGTAGTATTCTTACTAGCGGGGCCATAAGTGAGCAGTTCTTC
CDR3: CASSILTSGAISEQFF

J: TRBJ1-2
size: NA
V: TRBV3-1/TRBV3-2
D: NA
DNA: TGTGCCAGCAGCCAACAGATAGCTGGCTACACCTTC
CDR3: CASSQQIAGYTF

J: TRBJ2-3
size: NA
V: TRBV6-2/TRBV6-3
D: TRBD2
DNA: TGTGCCAGCAGTTTGCCCGGGACTAGCGGGAGGGCGTATACGCAGTATTTT
CDR3: CASSLPGTSGRAYTQYF

J: TRBJ1-5
size: NA
V: TRBV30
D: NA
DNA: TGTGCCTGGAGTGTACCGGGACAGCCCCAGCATTTT
CDR3: CAWSVPGQPQHF

J: TRBJ1-1
size: few
V: TRBV5-1
D: NA
DNA: TGCGCCAGCAGCTTCCAGGGGAACACTGAAGCTTTCTTT
CDR3: CASSFQGNTEAFF

J: TRBJ2-5
size: NA
V: TRBV11-2
D: TRBD2
DNA: TGTGCCAGCAGCCAGGGGACTAGCGGGAGCGGGGAGACCCAGTACTTC
CDR3: CASSQGTSGSGETQYF

J: TRBJ2-5
size: NA
V: TRBV4-1
D: NA
DNA: TGCGCCAGCAGCCAATCGGACAGACCTCAAGAGACCCAGTACTTC
CDR3: CASSQSDRPQETQYF

J: TRBJ1-3
size: NA
V: TRBV30
D: NA
DNA: TGTGCCTGGAGTGTACAAACTGGAAACACCATATATTTT
CDR3: CAWSVQTGNTIYF

J: TRBJ2-1
size: NA
V: TRBV7-9
D: TRBD2
DNA: TGTGCCAGCAGAACCGGGACTAGTGGCGACTATGAGCAGTTCTTC
CDR3: CASRTGTSGDYEQFF

J: TRBJ2-1
size: NA
V: TRBV27
D: TRBD2
DNA: TGTGCCAGTTTCTTGTCGGGAGCGGGGAATGAGCAGTTCTTC
CDR3: CASFLSGAGNEQFF

J: TRBJ1-5
size: NA
V: TRBV27
D: NA
DNA: TGTGCCAGCAGTGATACAGGGTCAAATCAGCCCCAGCATTTT
CDR3: CASSDTGSNQPQHF

J: TRBJ1-4
size: NA
V: TRBV3-1/TRBV3-2
D: TRBD1
DNA: TGTGCCAGCAGCCAAGACTTGATTTGGGGACAGAATAATGAAAAACTGTTTTTT
CDR3: CASSQDLIWGQNNEKLFF

J: TRBJ2-5
size: once
V: TRBV5-4
D: TRBD2
DNA: TGTGCCAGCAGCTCAAGGACTAGCGGGGGGGCCATAGAGACCCAGTACTTC
CDR3: CASSSRTSGGAIETQYF

J: TRBJ1-2
size: NA
V: TRBV7-2
D: TRBD1
DNA: TGTGCCAGCAGCAAGGCGGGACAGGGGGCTTATGGCTACACCTTC
CDR3: CASSKAGQGAYGYTF

J: TRBJ2-1
size: NA
V: TRBV2
D: NA
DNA: TGTGCCAGCAGTGTAAGGGGTCCCCCCCAGTTCTTC
CDR3: CASSVRGPPQFF